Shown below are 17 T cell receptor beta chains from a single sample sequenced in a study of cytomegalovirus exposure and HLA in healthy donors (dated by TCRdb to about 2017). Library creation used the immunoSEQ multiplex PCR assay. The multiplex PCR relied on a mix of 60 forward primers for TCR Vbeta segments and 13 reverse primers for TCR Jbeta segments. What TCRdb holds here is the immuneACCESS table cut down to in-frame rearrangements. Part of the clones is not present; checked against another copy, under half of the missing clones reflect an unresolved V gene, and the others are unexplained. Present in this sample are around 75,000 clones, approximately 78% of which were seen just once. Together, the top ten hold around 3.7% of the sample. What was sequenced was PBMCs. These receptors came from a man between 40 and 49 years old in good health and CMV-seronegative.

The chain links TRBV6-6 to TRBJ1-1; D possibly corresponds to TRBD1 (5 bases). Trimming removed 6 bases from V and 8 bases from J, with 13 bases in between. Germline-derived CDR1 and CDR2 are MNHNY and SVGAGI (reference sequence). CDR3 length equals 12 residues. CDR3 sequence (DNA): TGTGCCAGCAGGACAGAGGTCCGGGAAGCTTTCTTT. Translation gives CASRTEVREAFF.

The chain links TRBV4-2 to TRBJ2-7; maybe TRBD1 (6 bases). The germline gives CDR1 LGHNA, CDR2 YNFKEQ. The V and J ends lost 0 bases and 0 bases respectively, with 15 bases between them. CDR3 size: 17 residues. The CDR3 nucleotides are TGTGCCAGCAGCCAAGATCTTGCAGGGGCGAGCTCCTACGAGCAGTACTTC. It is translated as CASSQDLAGASSYEQYF.

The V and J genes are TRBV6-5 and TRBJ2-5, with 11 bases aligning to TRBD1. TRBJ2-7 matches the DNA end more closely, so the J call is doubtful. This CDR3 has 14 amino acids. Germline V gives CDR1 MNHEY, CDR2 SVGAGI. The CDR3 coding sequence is TGTGCCAGCAGACCCGGGACAGGGGGTTACGAGCAGTACTTC. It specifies CASRPGTGGYEQYF.

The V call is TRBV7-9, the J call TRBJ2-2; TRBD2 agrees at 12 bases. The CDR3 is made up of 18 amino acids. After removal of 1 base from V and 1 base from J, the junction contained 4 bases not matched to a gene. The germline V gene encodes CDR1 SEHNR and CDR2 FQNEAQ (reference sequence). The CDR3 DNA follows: TGTGCCAGCAGCTTAGGACTAGCGGGGGCCCTGAACACCGGGGAGCTGTTTTTT. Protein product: CASSLGLAGALNTGELFF. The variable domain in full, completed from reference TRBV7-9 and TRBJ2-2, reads DTGVSQNPRHKITKRGQNVTFRCDPISEHNRLYWYRQTLGQGPEFLTYFQNEAQLEKSRLLSDRFSAERPKGSFSTLEIQRTEQGDSAMYLCASSLGLAGALNTGELFFGEGSRLTVL.

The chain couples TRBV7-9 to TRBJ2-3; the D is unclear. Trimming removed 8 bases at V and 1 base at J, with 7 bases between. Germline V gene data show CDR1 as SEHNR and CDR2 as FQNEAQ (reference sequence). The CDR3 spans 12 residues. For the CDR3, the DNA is TGTGCCAGCCTCGGTGGCACAGATACGCAGTATTTT. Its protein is CASLGGTDTQYF.

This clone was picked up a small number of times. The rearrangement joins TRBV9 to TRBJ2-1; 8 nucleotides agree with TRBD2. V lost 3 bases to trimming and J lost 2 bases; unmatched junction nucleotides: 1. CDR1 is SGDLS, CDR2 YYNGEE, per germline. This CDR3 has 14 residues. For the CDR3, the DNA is TGTGCCAGCAGCGGTAGCGGGGCCTACAATGAGCAGTTCTTC. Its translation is CASSGSGAYNEQFF.

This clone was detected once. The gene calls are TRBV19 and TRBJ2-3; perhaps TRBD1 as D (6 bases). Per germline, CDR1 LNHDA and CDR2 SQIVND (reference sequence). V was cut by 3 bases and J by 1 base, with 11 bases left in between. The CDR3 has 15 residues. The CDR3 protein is CASSIMAGGTDTQYF. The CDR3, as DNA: TGTGCCAGTAGTATCATGGCAGGGGGCACAGATACGCAGTATTTT.

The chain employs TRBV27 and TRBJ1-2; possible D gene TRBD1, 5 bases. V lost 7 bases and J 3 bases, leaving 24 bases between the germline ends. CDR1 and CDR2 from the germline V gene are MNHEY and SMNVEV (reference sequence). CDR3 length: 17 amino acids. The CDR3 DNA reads TGTGCCAGCACCCGGTTTGGGGCAGGATCATCGGACTATGGCTACACCTTC. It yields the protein CASTRFGAGSSDYGYTF.

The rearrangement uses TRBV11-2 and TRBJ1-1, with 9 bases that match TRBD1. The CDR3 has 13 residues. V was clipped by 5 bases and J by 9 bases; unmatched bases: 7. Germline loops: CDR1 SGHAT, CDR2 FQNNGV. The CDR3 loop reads CASSQWDREKAFF. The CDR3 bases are TGTGCCAGCAGCCAGTGGGACAGGGAGAAAGCTTTCTTT.

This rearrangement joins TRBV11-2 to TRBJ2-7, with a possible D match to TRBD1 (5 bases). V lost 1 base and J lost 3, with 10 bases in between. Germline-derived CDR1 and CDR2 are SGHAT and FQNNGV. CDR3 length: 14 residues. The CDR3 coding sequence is TGTGCCAGCAGCTTAGGTGGGGCCCTCTACGAGCAGTACTTC. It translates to CASSLGGALYEQYF.

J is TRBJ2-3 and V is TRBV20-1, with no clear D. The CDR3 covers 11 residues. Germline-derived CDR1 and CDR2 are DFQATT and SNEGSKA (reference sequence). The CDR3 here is CRAWSTDTQYF. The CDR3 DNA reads TGCAGGGCCTGGAGCACAGATACGCAGTATTTT.

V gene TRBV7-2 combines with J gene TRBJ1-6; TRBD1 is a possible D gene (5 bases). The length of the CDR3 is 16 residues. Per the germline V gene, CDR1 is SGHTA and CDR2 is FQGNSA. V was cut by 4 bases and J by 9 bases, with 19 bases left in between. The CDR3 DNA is TGTGCCAGCAGCTCAAACCCGGCGGGGGGTGCTTCACCCCTCCACTTT. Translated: CASSSNPAGGASPLHF.

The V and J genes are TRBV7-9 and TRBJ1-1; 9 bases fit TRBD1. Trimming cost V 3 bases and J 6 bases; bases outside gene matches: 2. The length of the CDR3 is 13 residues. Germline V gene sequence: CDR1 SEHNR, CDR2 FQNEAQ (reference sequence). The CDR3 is CASSFTGGPEAFF. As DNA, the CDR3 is TGTGCCAGCAGCTTCACAGGGGGCCCTGAAGCTTTCTTT.

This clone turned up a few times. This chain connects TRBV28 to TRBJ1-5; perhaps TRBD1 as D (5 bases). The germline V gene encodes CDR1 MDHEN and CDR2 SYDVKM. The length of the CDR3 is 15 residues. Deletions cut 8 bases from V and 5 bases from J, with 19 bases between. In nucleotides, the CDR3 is TGTGCCAGCGGGGGGGTGGGGCAGGGCTATCAGCCCCAGCATTTT. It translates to CASGGVGQGYQPQHF.

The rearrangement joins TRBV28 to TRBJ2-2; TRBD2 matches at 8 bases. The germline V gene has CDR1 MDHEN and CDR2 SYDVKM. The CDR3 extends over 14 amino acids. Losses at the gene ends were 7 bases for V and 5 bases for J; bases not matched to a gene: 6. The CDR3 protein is CASTRGGSTGELFF. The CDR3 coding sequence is TGTGCCAGCACCCGCGGGGGGTCAACCGGGGAGCTGTTTTTT.

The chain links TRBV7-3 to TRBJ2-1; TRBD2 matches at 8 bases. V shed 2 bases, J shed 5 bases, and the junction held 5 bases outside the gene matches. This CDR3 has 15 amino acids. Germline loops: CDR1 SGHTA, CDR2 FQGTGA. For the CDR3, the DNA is TGTGCCAGCAGCTTATTCGGGGGGGCCCACAATGAGCAGTTCTTC. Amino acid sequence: CASSLFGGAHNEQFF. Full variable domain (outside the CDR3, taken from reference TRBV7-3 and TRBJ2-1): GAGVSQTPSNKVTEKGKYVELRCDPISGHTALYWYRQSLGQGPEFLIYFQGTGAADDSGLPNDRFFAVRPEGSVSTLKIQRTERGDSAVYLCASSLFGGAHNEQFFGPGTRLTVL.

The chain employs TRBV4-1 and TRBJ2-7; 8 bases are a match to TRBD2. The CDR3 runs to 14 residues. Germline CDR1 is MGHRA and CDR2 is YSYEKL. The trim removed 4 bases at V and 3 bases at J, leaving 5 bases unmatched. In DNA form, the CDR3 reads TGCGCCAGCAGCCCCTTCGGGGGGGGCTACGAGCAGTACTTC. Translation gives CASSPFGGGYEQYF.